The 27 T cell receptor beta chains given below trace back to one sample, sequenced in a study of cytomegalovirus exposure and HLA in healthy donors. The study ran its PCR with 60 Vbeta and 13 Jbeta primers. Profiled with immunoSEQ multiplex PCR; TCRdb holds only in-frame clones, not every one. This table has over 150,000 clones, around nine tenths appearing once. Sequenced input: PBMCs. The receptors shown here come from a woman aged 25 to 45 in good health and CMV-seronegative.

J is TRBJ2-5 and V is TRBV2; 7 bases align to TRBD1. Per the germline V gene, CDR1 is SNHLY and CDR2 is FYNNEI. The ends lost 5 bases at V and 5 bases at J; junction bases unmatched: 14. This CDR3 spans 16 amino acids. CDR3 bases: TGTGCCAGCAGTAACGACGGCGACAGGGCCCAGGAGACCCAGTACTTC. It yields the protein CASSNDGDRAQETQYF. The variable domain in full, with the rest retrieved from reference TRBV2 and TRBJ2-5, is EPEVTQTPSHQVTQMGQEVILRCVPISNHLYFYWYRQILGQKVEFLVSFYNNEISEKSEIFDDQFSVERPDGSNFTLKIRSTKLEDSAMYFCASSNDGDRAQETQYFGPGTRLLVL.

This rearrangement joins TRBV7-9 to TRBJ1-1; the match to TRBD1 covers 8 bases. There are 14 residues in the CDR3. Germline CDR1 SEHNR, CDR2 FQNEAQ (reference sequence). V was pared by 3 bases and J by 5 bases, with 5 bases of the junction left unmatched. The CDR3 here is CASSLQGAGTEAFF. The CDR3 DNA is TGTGCCAGCAGCTTGCAGGGGGCGGGTACTGAAGCTTTCTTT.

The chain links TRBV15 to TRBJ2-3; 8 nucleotides agree with TRBD2. The CDR3 consists of 16 residues. Germline trimming cut 5 bases from V and 3 bases from J; bases unmatched to any gene: 10. Germline CDR1 is LNHNV and CDR2 is YYDKDF (reference sequence). CDR3 in DNA: TGTGCCACCAGCCCCGCGGGAGCGGGAGTTACAGATACGCAGTATTTT. Translated: CATSPAGAGVTDTQYF.

The chain recombines TRBV5-1 with TRBJ1-2; D unclear. CDR3 size: 14 residues. Germline-derived CDR1 and CDR2 are SGHRS and YFSETQ. Trimming pared 1 base from V and 8 bases from J, leaving 15 bases between. The CDR3 reads CASSLNIAGGGYTF. In DNA form, the CDR3 reads TGCGCCAGCAGCTTGAATATCGCCGGCGGCGGCTACACCTTC.

Concerning this clone: The same CDR3 also results from other DNA sequences found in this sample. V gene TRBV19 combines with J gene TRBJ1-1; D is unresolved. Germline CDR1 is LNHDA and CDR2 is SQIVND (reference sequence). V lost 7 bases to trimming and J lost 0 bases, with 9 bases between them. This CDR3 is 13 amino acids long. CDR3: CASTLGVNTEAFF. DNA for the CDR3: TGTGCCAGTACCCTCGGGGTGAACACTGAAGCTTTCTTT.

The CDR3 DNA is TGTGCCAGCAGGCGCGGGGGGGGCTCGAGGGAGCAGTACTTC. Translating gives CASRRGGGSREQYF. V usage is TRBV7-8 and J usage is TRBJ2-7; 9 bases are shared with TRBD2. Germline V gene lookup returns CDR1 SGHVS and CDR2 FQNEAQ. The CDR3 totals 14 residues. V shed 6 bases and J 7 bases; nucleotides not matched to a gene: 10. Complete variable domain (other parts from reference TRBV7-8 and TRBJ2-7): GAGVSQSPRYKVAKRGQDVALRCDPISGHVSLFWYQQALGQGPEFLTYFQNEAQLDKSGLPSDRFFAERPEGSVSTLKIQRTQQEDSAVYLCASRRGGGSREQYFGPGTRLTVT.

This clone has just one count. The chain employs TRBV30 and TRBJ1-1; a weak D match, TRBD1 (6 bases). V was cut by 1 base and J by 4 bases, with 16 bases left in between. This CDR3 region has 15 residues. Germline V gene sequence: CDR1 GTSNPN, CDR2 SVGIG (reference sequence). CDR3 coding DNA: TGTGCCTGGAGTGCGCTCCAGGGGATTGGCACTGAAGCTTTCTTT. Translation: CAWSALQGIGTEAFF.

This rearrangement joins TRBV7-9 to TRBJ1-2; tentative D call: TRBD1 (5 bases). This CDR3 is built from 14 residues. Trimming took 3 bases from V and 2 from J, leaving 10 bases between them. The germline CDR1 and CDR2 sequences are SEHNR and FQNEAQ (reference sequence). The CDR3 coding sequence is TGTGCCAGCAGCTTTGGGGAGGGGAACTATGGCTACACCTTC. This sequence encodes CASSFGEGNYGYTF.

The CDR3 loop is CASSLVSLGGVGEQYF. CDR3 in DNA: TGTGCCAGCAGTTTGGTGTCGTTGGGGGGGGTAGGCGAGCAGTACTTC. The chain joins TRBV28 to TRBJ2-7; 7 bases are a match to TRBD2. The ends lost 3 bases at V and 6 bases at J; junction bases unmatched: 14. The germline gives CDR1 MDHEN, CDR2 SYDVKM. The CDR3 consists of 16 residues.

V usage is TRBV6-1 and J usage is TRBJ2-2; 7 bases agree with TRBD2. The trim removed 3 bases at V and 4 bases at J, leaving 8 bases unmatched. The CDR3 extends over 16 amino acids. Germline CDR1 and CDR2: MNHNS and SASEGT. The CDR3 sequence: CASSDLASGVTGELFF. The DNA for the CDR3 is TGTGCCAGCAGTGATTTGGCTAGCGGAGTCACCGGGGAGCTGTTTTTT.

This chain joins TRBV4-3 and TRBJ2-6, with TRBD1 as a possible D gene (6 bases). V was shortened by 0 bases and J by 0 bases, with 12 bases between the two germline ends. The CDR3 contains 18 residues. The germline V gene has CDR1 LGHNA and CDR2 YSLEER. This CDR3 reads CASSQDRGTLSGANVLTF. Written as DNA, the CDR3 is TGCGCCAGCAGCCAAGATAGGGGGACCCTCTCTGGGGCCAACGTCCTGACTTTC.

The chain is built from TRBV25-1 and TRBJ1-2; weak D call: TRBD1 (6 bases). The CDR3 length is 14 residues. Per the germline V gene, CDR1 is MGHDK and CDR2 is SYGVNS. The V end lost 6 bases, the J end lost 8 bases, and 19 bases lay between the germline ends. The CDR3 loop is CASSPTLGARGYTF. CDR3 sequence (DNA): TGTGCCAGCAGCCCAACACTGGGGGCGAGGGGCTACACCTTC.

The rearrangement joins TRBV5-1 to TRBJ2-2; 8 nucleotides align to TRBD2. With V trimmed by 7 bases and J by 2 bases, 7 bases remained unmatched. The germline gives CDR1 SGHRS, CDR2 YFSETQ. The CDR3 length is 15 residues. CDR3 protein: CASRGGTTNTGELFF. The CDR3 nucleotides read TGCGCCAGCCGGGGGGGGACTACCAACACCGGGGAGCTGTTTTTT.

This sequence joins TRBV6-1 and TRBJ2-4; D possibly corresponds to TRBD2 (5 bases). This CDR3 spans 14 amino acids. Germline V lookup: CDR1 MNHNS, CDR2 SASEGT. The ends were cut back, 5 bases at V and 6 bases at J, with 14 bases in the middle. This chain's CDR3 is CASSPRRDLNIQYF. CDR3 coding DNA: TGTGCCAGCAGTCCCCGCCGGGATCTAAACATTCAGTACTTC.

This clone appeared once. The chain is built from TRBV27 and TRBJ1-2; 7 nucleotides align to TRBD1. The CDR3 loop spans 14 amino acids. The ends lost 2 bases at V and 4 bases at J; junction bases unmatched: 4. Germline V lookup: CDR1 MNHEY, CDR2 SMNVEV (reference sequence). CDR3 bases: TGTGCCAGCAGTTTAACAGGGGTCCCCTATGGCTACACCTTC. It encodes CASSLTGVPYGYTF.

CDR3 amino acids: CASSSGLAGLYEQYF. CDR3 sequence (DNA): TGCGCCAGCAGCTCGGGACTAGCGGGACTCTACGAGCAGTACTTC. This chain links TRBV5-1 with TRBJ2-7; 13 nucleotides align to TRBD2. V gave up 3 bases and J gave up 3 bases; unmatched junction bases: 3. This CDR3 is built from 15 residues. CDR1 SGHRS and CDR2 YFSETQ come from the germline V gene.

The J gene is TRBJ1-2, the V gene TRBV4-3, with D perhaps TRBD1 (6 bases). The CDR3 sequence is 17 residues long. Germline V gene data show CDR1 as LGHNA and CDR2 as YSLEER. Deletions cut 0 bases from V and 4 bases from J, with 18 bases between. CDR3 coding DNA: TGCGCCAGCAGCCAAGATGCGGGGGGGGGCGCGGGCTATGGCTACACCTTC. Its translation is CASSQDAGGGAGYGYTF.

V gene TRBV11-2 combines with J gene TRBJ2-1; 8 nucleotides agree with TRBD2. The CDR3 spans 16 residues. Germline CDR1 and CDR2: SGHAT and FQNNGV. V dropped 5 bases and J dropped 9; count of bases not matched to a gene: 15. The chain's CDR3 is CASSHQFSGDNREQFF. As DNA, the CDR3 is TGTGCCAGCAGCCACCAATTTAGCGGGGATAATCGTGAGCAGTTCTTC.

The chain uses TRBV7-9 and TRBJ2-5, with D perhaps matching TRBD2 (8 bases). Per germline, CDR1 SEHNR and CDR2 FQNEAQ (reference sequence). There are 18 residues in the CDR3. Trimming pared 5 bases from V and 1 base from J, leaving 23 bases between. The CDR3: CASSPGTVGTRGQETQYF. As DNA, the CDR3 is TGTGCCAGCAGCCCCGGGACAGTAGGGACTAGGGGCCAAGAGACCCAGTACTTC.

The rearrangement links TRBV5-6 to TRBJ2-4, with unresolved D. The CDR3 length is 13 residues. Deletions cut 4 bases from V and 14 bases from J, with 19 bases between. Germline lookup yields CDR1 SGHDT and CDR2 YYEEEE. CDR3 DNA sequence: TGTGCCAGCAGCGCAAGAGGATTCGGAAGTGAGTACTTC. It yields the protein CASSARGFGSEYF. The entire variable domain, with the rest obtained from reference TRBV5-6 and TRBJ2-4, is as follows: DAGVTQSPTHLIKTRGQQVTLRCSPKSGHDTVSWYQQALGQGPQFIFQYYEEEERQRGNFPDRFSGHQFPNYSSELNVNALLLGDSALYLCASSARGFGSEYFGAGTRLSVL.

V gene TRBV5-1 combines with J gene TRBJ2-7, with 12 bases matching TRBD1. V was pared by 4 bases and J by 5 bases, with 7 bases of the junction left unmatched. The CDR3 runs 15 residues. From germline, CDR1 is SGHRS and CDR2 YFSETQ. DNA of the CDR3: TGCGCCAGCAGCCTGGGAGGGACAGGGGGCGACGAGCAGTACTTC. Protein product: CASSLGGTGGDEQYF.

The rearrangement joins TRBV6-5 to TRBJ1-2; 7 bases align to TRBD1. The CDR3 contains 12 residues. Germline trimming cut 8 bases from V and 7 bases from J; bases unmatched to any gene: 7. Germline loops: CDR1 MNHEY, CDR2 SVGAGI. CDR3 sequence: CASRTPGGGYTF. The DNA of the CDR3 is TGTGCCAGCCGAACTCCAGGGGGTGGCTACACCTTC.

The chain carries TRBV19 and TRBJ1-4, with TRBD1 matching over 7 bases. Germline lookup yields CDR1 LNHDA and CDR2 SQIVND (reference sequence). The trim removed 5 bases at V and 13 bases at J, leaving 10 bases unmatched. The CDR3 runs 13 residues. CDR3 in amino acids: CASSDQGGERLFF. The DNA for the CDR3 is TGTGCCAGTAGTGATCAGGGGGGAGAACGACTGTTTTTT.

This clone was seen just once. The rearrangement joins TRBV14 to TRBJ2-5, with a possible D match to TRBD2 (6 bases). The CDR3 spans 13 residues. The germline gives CDR1 SGHDN, CDR2 FVKESK. Trimming removed 4 bases at V and 1 base at J, with 7 bases between. As DNA, the CDR3 is TGTGCCAGCAGCCGGGACTTCCAAGAGACCCAGTACTTC. This encodes CASSRDFQETQYF. Variable domain in full (rest from reference TRBV14 and TRBJ2-5): EAGVTQFPSHSVIEKGQTVTLRCDPISGHDNLYWYRRVMGKEIKFLLHFVKESKQDESGMPNNRFLAERTGGTYSTLKVQPAELEDSGVYFCASSRDFQETQYFGPGTRLLVL.

The chain carries TRBV2 and TRBJ1-2; possible D gene TRBD1, 5 bases. The CDR3 sequence is 13 residues long. Germline-derived CDR1 and CDR2 are SNHLY and FYNNEI. V lost 2 bases and J lost 8, with 12 bases in between. CDR3 loop: CASSEQGIDGYTF. CDR3 sequence (DNA): TGTGCCAGCAGTGAACAGGGAATCGACGGCTACACCTTC.

This chain joins TRBV14 and TRBJ2-7; 9 nucleotides line up with TRBD1. The germline CDR1 and CDR2 sequences are SGHDN and FVKESK. The CDR3 totals 13 residues. Trimming removed 3 bases from V and 4 bases from J; junction bases left unmatched: 1. The CDR3 bases are TGTGCCAGCAGCCAGACAGGGGGGTACGAGCAGTACTTC. This translates into CASSQTGGYEQYF.

In this sample, this clone turned up a few times. The CDR3 protein is CASSRPTGLAGAGEQYF. CDR3 nucleotide sequence: TGTGCCAGCAGCCGACCTACTGGCCTAGCGGGAGCAGGCGAGCAGTACTTC. The V gene is TRBV14, the J gene TRBJ2-5, with 10 nucleotides matching TRBD2. The J call may be in error: the DNA end matches TRBJ2-7 better. The germline V gene has CDR1 SGHDN and CDR2 FVKESK. The CDR3 has 17 amino acids.